Presented here are 26 T cell receptor beta chains from one specimen sequenced in a study of blood T cell repertoires in COVID-19. The protocol was immunoSEQ multiplex PCR, while the TCRdb copy is restricted to in-frame clones and leaves out a portion. The repertoire holds some 250,000 clones, with 75% to 90% as singletons. The sample taken for sequencing was peripheral blood. The origin of the receptors is a woman aged 25 to 39 who had recovered from COVID-19.

V gene TRBV3-1 (or the pseudogene TRBV3-2) combines with J gene TRBJ1-4, with 8 bases matching TRBD1. V lost 4 bases to trimming and J lost 6 bases; unmatched junction nucleotides: 7. The germline CDR1 and CDR2 sequences are LGHDT and YNNKEL (reference sequence). This CDR3 comprises 15 residues. The CDR3 is CASSPRTGRDEKLFF. The CDR3, as DNA: TGTGCCAGCAGCCCTCGGACAGGGAGAGATGAAAAACTGTTTTTT.

V gene TRBV28 combines with J gene TRBJ1-2, with D possibly being TRBD1 (6 bases). Trimming took 2 bases from V and 1 from J, leaving 14 bases between them. Germline lookup yields CDR1 MDHEN and CDR2 SYDVKM. The CDR3 loop spans 16 amino acids. The CDR3 DNA is TGTGCCAGCAGTTTACCCCTGACAGGTTATAACTATGGCTACACCTTC. The encoded protein is CASSLPLTGYNYGYTF.

The chain joins TRBV7-3 to TRBJ1-6, with D perhaps TRBD1 (5 bases). The CDR3 length is 13 residues. Trimming pared 5 bases from V and 10 bases from J, leaving 12 bases between. The germline CDR1 and CDR2 sequences are SGHTA and FQGTGA. Written as DNA, the CDR3 is TGTGCCAGCAGCCTGGGGGGGGAATCACCCCTCCACTTT. It codes for CASSLGGESPLHF. Complete variable domain (other parts from reference TRBV7-3 and TRBJ1-6): GAGVSQTPSNKVTEKGKYVELRCDPISGHTALYWYRQSLGQGPEFLIYFQGTGAADDSGLPNDRFFAVRPEGSVSTLKIQRTERGDSAVYLCASSLGGESPLHFGNGTRLTVT.

The V call is TRBV2, the J call TRBJ2-1, with D possibly matching TRBD1 (5 bases). CDR1 and CDR2 from the germline V gene are SNHLY and FYNNEI. The CDR3 consists of 12 residues. The V and J ends lost 8 bases and 9 bases respectively, with 14 bases between them. CDR3 nucleotide sequence: TGTGCCAGCCGGCAGGGTTTGGGTGAGCAGTTCTTC. Translating it yields CASRQGLGEQFF.

This clone came up a few times. The chain links TRBV18 to TRBJ1-3, with D uncertain. Between the trimmed V and J ends, which lost 3 bases and 0 bases, there was a span of 9 bases. Looked up from germline, CDR1 is KGHSH and CDR2 is LQKENI. This CDR3 region has 15 residues. CDR3 in amino acids: CASSPQVRSGNTIYF. CDR3 nucleotides: TGTGCCAGCTCACCTCAGGTCCGCTCTGGAAACACCATATATTTT.

The chain employs TRBV7-9 and TRBJ2-3; a possible D gene is TRBD1 (5 bases). The CDR3 is 14 residues long. V shed 7 bases and J shed 2 bases, with 13 bases lying between them. CDR1 SEHNR and CDR2 FQNEAQ come from the germline V gene (reference sequence). The CDR3 sequence is CASNRGSDTDTQYF. In DNA form, the CDR3 reads TGTGCCAGCAATAGGGGCTCCGACACAGATACGCAGTATTTT. The full variable domain, its missing parts supplied by reference TRBV7-9 and TRBJ2-3, is DTGVSQNPRHKITKRGQNVTFRCDPISEHNRLYWYRQTLGQGPEFLTYFQNEAQLEKSRLLSDRFSAERPKGSFSTLEIQRTEQGDSAMYLCASNRGSDTDTQYFGPGTRLTVL.

The chain uses TRBV5-4 and TRBJ1-6; D unresolved. Germline CDR1 reads SGHNT; CDR2 reads YYREEE (reference sequence). Trimming left V 4 bases short and J 7 bases short, with 15 bases between. This CDR3 has 15 amino acids. CDR3: CASSHPGRSNSPLHF. In nucleotides, the CDR3 is TGTGCCAGCAGCCACCCAGGAAGGTCGAATTCACCCCTCCACTTT.

The rearrangement joins TRBV15 to TRBJ1-4, with 8 nucleotides matching TRBD1. The CDR3 sequence is 15 residues long. J lost 8 bases, V lost 3 bases, and 8 bases had no gene match. Per germline, CDR1 LNHNV and CDR2 YYDKDF (reference sequence). The CDR3 reads CATSSSGTGREKLFF. The DNA of the CDR3 is TGTGCCACCAGCAGTTCGGGGACAGGACGGGAAAAACTGTTTTTT.

The chain recombines TRBV5-4 with TRBJ1-2; possibly TRBD1 for D (5 bases). This CDR3 is built from 14 residues. Germline V gene lookup returns CDR1 SGHNT and CDR2 YYREEE (reference sequence). Trimming shortened V by 0 bases and J by 2 bases, and 8 bases separated the two germline ends. The CDR3 is CASSLGQGNYGYTF. The CDR3 nucleotides read TGTGCCAGCAGCTTGGGGCAGGGAAACTATGGCTACACCTTC.

V is TRBV9 and J is TRBJ2-2; 8 nucleotides line up with TRBD2. The V and J ends lost 2 bases and 2 bases, in that order; junction bases with no gene match: 2. This CDR3 comprises 15 residues. Germline CDR1 reads SGDLS; CDR2 reads YYNGEE. This CDR3 is CASSVSGVNTGELFF. The CDR3 nucleotides read TGTGCCAGCAGCGTTAGCGGGGTTAACACCGGGGAGCTGTTTTTT.

V usage is TRBV11-2 and J usage is TRBJ2-7, with D maybe TRBD1 (6 bases). The CDR3 has 16 amino acids. Trimming shortened V by 0 bases and J by 1 base, and 13 bases separated the two germline ends. The V gene's germline CDR1 is SGHAT and CDR2 FQNNGV. CDR3 sequence (DNA): TGTGCCAGCAGCTTAGAGCTCTCAAGGGGGTCCTACGAGCAGTACTTC. It is translated as CASSLELSRGSYEQYF.

In regard to this clone: Relative to the germline gene, one junction end is altered; a read error may explain this. V and J are TRBV7-8 and TRBJ2-5; the D call may be TRBD1 or TRBD2 (5 bases each). CDR3 length: 16 amino acids. Germline V gives CDR1 SGHVS, CDR2 FQNEAQ. CDR3 sequence reads: CASSLASSRVGETQYF. CDR3 DNA sequence: TGTGCCAGCAGCCTAGCAAGTTCCAGGGTGGGGGAGACCCAGTACTTC.

The rearrangement links TRBV7-9 to TRBJ2-1; 7 bases match TRBD1. Losses at the gene ends were 4 bases for V and 3 bases for J; bases not matched to a gene: 9. The CDR3 has 16 amino acids. Germline V gene data show CDR1 as SEHNR and CDR2 as FQNEAQ (reference sequence). CDR3 bases: TGTGCCAGCAGCTGGTTAGGACAGGCAAACTACAATGAGCAGTTCTTC. Translation: CASSWLGQANYNEQFF.

The chain uses TRBV27 and TRBJ2-1; TRBD2 aligns across 8 bases. Germline V gene data show CDR1 as MNHEY and CDR2 as SMNVEV (reference sequence). After removal of 4 bases from V and 9 bases from J, the junction contained 8 bases not matched to a gene. The length of the CDR3 is 14 residues. The chain's CDR3 is CASSYGGAGGEQFF. The CDR3 coding sequence is TGTGCCAGCAGTTACGGGGGGGCAGGCGGTGAGCAGTTCTTC.

This clone appeared once. V is TRBV18 and J is TRBJ2-2; 10 bases are a match to TRBD1. Trimming cost V 4 bases and J 3 bases; bases outside gene matches: 11. Germline V gives CDR1 KGHSH, CDR2 LQKENI. This CDR3 is 18 amino acids long. The CDR3 loop reads CASSRYLRDRGYTGELFF. The CDR3 DNA is TGTGCCAGCTCACGATACTTACGGGACAGGGGATACACCGGGGAGCTGTTTTTT.

The chain recombines TRBV20-1 with TRBJ1-2, with 10 bases fitting TRBD1. In germline, CDR1 is DFQATT, CDR2 SNEGSKA (reference sequence). The CDR3 is 14 residues long. The J segment lost 2 bases and the V segment lost 3 bases, leaving 3 bases of the junction unmatched. The CDR3 loop reads CSASGTGVNYGYTF. DNA for the CDR3: TGCAGTGCTAGTGGGACAGGGGTAAACTATGGCTACACCTTC.

This chain connects TRBV25-1 to TRBJ1-5, with TRBD1 matching 7 bases. Germline CDR1 MGHDK, CDR2 SYGVNS. V was pared by 6 bases and J by 3 bases, with 5 bases of the junction left unmatched. This CDR3 is built from 14 residues. The CDR3 loop reads CASRTGPSNQPQHF. The CDR3 bases are TGTGCCAGCAGGACAGGGCCCTCCAATCAGCCCCAGCATTTT.

The rearrangement uses TRBV30 and TRBJ1-2; TRBD1 aligns across 7 bases. The germline CDR1 and CDR2 sequences are GTSNPN and SVGIG (reference sequence). The trim removed 0 bases at V and 4 bases at J, leaving 14 bases unmatched. The CDR3 consists of 17 residues. The CDR3 nucleotides are TGTGCCTGGAGTGTACCCCCTCGGACAGGCCTATCCTATGGCTACACCTTC. Protein: CAWSVPPRTGLSYGYTF.

The V and J genes are TRBV19 and TRBJ1-2; D is undetermined. Trimming took 7 bases from V and 0 from J, leaving 15 bases between them. This CDR3 is 15 amino acids long. Germline V gene sequence: CDR1 LNHDA, CDR2 SQIVND (reference sequence). The DNA for the CDR3 is TGTGCCAGTACCTCTCGTGTAGAGCCTAACTATGGCTACACCTTC. It translates to CASTSRVEPNYGYTF. Supplemented by reference TRBV19 and TRBJ1-2, the full variable domain reads DGGITQSPKYLFRKEGQNVTLSCEQNLNHDAMYWYRQDPGQGLRLIYYSQIVNDFQKGDIAEGYSVSREKKESFPLTVTSAQKNPTAFYLCASTSRVEPNYGYTFGSGTRLTVV.

The chain has TRBV27 and TRBJ1-1; D might be TRBD1 (5 bases). Germline CDR1 and CDR2: MNHEY and SMNVEV (reference sequence). Trimming shortened V by 9 bases and J by 5 bases, and 16 bases separated the two germline ends. The CDR3 covers 13 residues. The CDR3 loop reads CASLHMGRTEAFF. The DNA of the CDR3 is TGTGCCAGTCTCCATATGGGGCGGACTGAAGCTTTCTTT.

This chain connects TRBV6-2 or TRBV6-3 to TRBJ2-7, with 9 bases lining up with TRBD2. J lost 4 bases, V lost 2 bases, and 12 bases had no gene match. This CDR3 has 17 amino acids. Germline lookup yields CDR1 MNHEY and CDR2 SVGEGT. The CDR3 spells CASSYESLSGGPYEQYF. For the CDR3, the DNA is TGTGCCAGCAGTTACGAGTCCCTAAGCGGGGGGCCTTACGAGCAGTACTTC.

The V call is TRBV11-1, the J call TRBJ1-1; D is uncertain. The V gene's germline CDR1 is SGHAT and CDR2 FQDESV (reference sequence). This CDR3 is 13 amino acids long. V lost 4 bases and J 4 bases, leaving 10 bases between the germline ends. CDR3 loop: CASSSQAGTEAFF. The CDR3 nucleotides are TGTGCCAGCAGCTCCCAGGCGGGCACTGAAGCTTTCTTT.

The chain is built from TRBV15 and TRBJ2-7; possibly TRBD1 for D (5 bases). Germline CDR1 LNHNV, CDR2 YYDKDF (reference sequence). The CDR3 contains 14 residues. V lost 0 bases and J 3 bases, leaving 9 bases between the germline ends. CDR3 in amino acids: CATSRETVDYEQYF. DNA of the CDR3: TGTGCCACCAGCAGAGAGACAGTGGACTACGAGCAGTACTTC.

The genes are TRBV2 and TRBJ2-1; the match to TRBD2 covers 16 bases. J gave up 9 bases and V 6 bases, and 8 bases lay outside the gene matches. Germline V gene sequence: CDR1 SNHLY, CDR2 FYNNEI. The CDR3 is 16 amino acids. The CDR3 DNA reads as TGTGCCAGCAGCGCCCTTGGGACTAGCGGGGGGGGTGAGCAGTTCTTC. Its translation: CASSALGTSGGGEQFF.

The chain has TRBV7-8 and TRBJ1-2, with 9 bases aligning to TRBD1. V was pared by 5 bases and J by 8 bases, with 9 bases of the junction left unmatched. The V gene's germline CDR1 is SGHVS and CDR2 FQNEAQ. The CDR3 consists of 14 residues. The chain's CDR3 is CASSRSSTGGGYTF. The CDR3 DNA reads TGTGCCAGCAGCCGCTCCTCGACAGGGGGAGGCTACACCTTC.

The chain couples TRBV7-9 to TRBJ2-3; 11 bases line up with TRBD2. This CDR3 is 19 amino acids long. V lost 4 bases and J lost 3; bases outside the gene matches: 15. Germline-derived CDR1 and CDR2 are SEHNR and FQNEAQ (reference sequence). The CDR3 DNA sequence: TGTGCCAGCAGCTCTAGTATCCTAGCGGGGGGAATAGAGACAGATACGCAGTATTTT. Translated, it gives CASSSSILAGGIETDTQYF.